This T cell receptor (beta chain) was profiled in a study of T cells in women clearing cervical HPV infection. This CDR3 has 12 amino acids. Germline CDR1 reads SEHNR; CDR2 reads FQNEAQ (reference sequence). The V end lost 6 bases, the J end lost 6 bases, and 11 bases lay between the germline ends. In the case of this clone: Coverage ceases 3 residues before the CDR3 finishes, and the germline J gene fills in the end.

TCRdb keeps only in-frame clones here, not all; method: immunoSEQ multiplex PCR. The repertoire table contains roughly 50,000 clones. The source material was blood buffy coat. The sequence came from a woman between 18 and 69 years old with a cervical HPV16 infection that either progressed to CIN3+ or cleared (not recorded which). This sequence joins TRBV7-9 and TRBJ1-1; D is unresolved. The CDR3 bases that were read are TGTGCCAGCAGAAAAGAACACCCTGAA. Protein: CASRKEHPE. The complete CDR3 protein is CASRKEHPEAFF.